These 17 T cell receptor beta chains share one sample of origin, sequenced in a study of T cell responses to AZD1222 COVID-19 vaccine. The protocol was immunoSEQ multiplex PCR, while the TCRdb copy is restricted to in-frame clones and leaves out a portion. This table holds roughly 84,000 clones, 70% to 90% found once. The sequences come from peripheral blood, collected 28 days after the second AZD1222 dose. The receptors derive from an adult who received the AZD1222 COVID-19 vaccine.

The chain recombines TRBV6-2 or TRBV6-3 with TRBJ2-4; D is unresolved. The CDR3 covers 14 residues. V lost 6 bases and J 6 bases, leaving 15 bases between the germline ends. Germline CDR1 reads MNHEY; CDR2 reads SVGEGT. The CDR3 DNA sequence: TGTGCCAGCAGCCGAACATCTAAAGGAAACATTCAGTACTTC. It specifies CASSRTSKGNIQYF.

Remarks on this clone: A read error may produce the germline difference seen at one junction end. The chain joins TRBV3-1 (or the pseudogene TRBV3-2) to TRBJ2-1; D not certain. CDR1 and CDR2 from the germline V gene are LGHDT and YNNKEL (reference sequence). The CDR3 totals 12 residues. The CDR3 loop is CASSQDTRELVF. Written as DNA, the CDR3 is TGTGCCAGCAGCCAAGATACTCGCGAGCTGGTCTTC.

The chain combines TRBV4-2 with TRBJ2-2; D uncertain. Germline values: CDR1 LGHNA, CDR2 YNFKEQ. V was trimmed by 4 bases and J by 3 bases, leaving 3 bases between them. There are 12 residues in the CDR3. In DNA, the CDR3 is TGTGCCAGCAGCCCCTACACCGGGGAGCTGTTTTTT. Its translation: CASSPYTGELFF.

The chain couples TRBV5-6 to TRBJ1-2; D unresolved. The germline CDR1 and CDR2 sequences are SGHDT and YYEEEE. Between the trimmed V and J ends, which lost 4 bases and 0 bases, there was a span of 13 bases. The CDR3 is made up of 15 amino acids. As DNA, the CDR3 is TGTGCCAGCAGCCCACGAGGGTTTGCTAACTATGGCTACACCTTC. This encodes CASSPRGFANYGYTF.

The J gene is TRBJ2-2, the V gene TRBV2; 7 nucleotides match TRBD1. Germline CDR1 SNHLY, CDR2 FYNNEI. The trim removed 8 bases at V and 7 bases at J, leaving 13 bases unmatched. This CDR3 comprises 15 residues. The chain's CDR3 is CASGRGQDLGGELFF. The CDR3 DNA follows: TGTGCCAGCGGAAGAGGACAGGACTTGGGCGGGGAGCTGTTTTTT.

V and J are TRBV4-1 and TRBJ2-2; D might be TRBD1 (5 bases). The germline gives CDR1 MGHRA, CDR2 YSYEKL. V dropped 3 bases and J dropped 1 base, with 9 bases sitting between them. CDR3 length: 15 residues. The CDR3 protein is CASSHSQGNTGELFF. The CDR3 bases are TGCGCCAGCAGCCATTCTCAGGGGAACACCGGGGAGCTGTTTTTT.

V and J are TRBV7-2 and TRBJ1-2, with 9 bases identical to TRBD1. The CDR3 is made up of 14 amino acids. Germline CDR1 SGHTA, CDR2 FQGNSA. V was clipped by 3 bases and J by 7 bases; unmatched bases: 6. CDR3 sequence reads: CASSLTGGTGGYTF. The CDR3 coding sequence is TGTGCCAGCAGCTTGACAGGGGGGACGGGTGGCTACACCTTC. The full variable domain, rest sourced from reference TRBV7-2 and TRBJ1-2, is GAGVSQSPSNKVTEKGKDVELRCDPISGHTALYWYRQSLGQGLEFLIYFQGNSAPDKSGLPSDRFSAERTGGSVSTLTIQRTQQEDSAVYLCASSLTGGTGGYTFGSGTRLTVV.

This sequence joins TRBV5-8 and TRBJ1-2, with unresolved D. Germline loops: CDR1 SGHTS, CDR2 YDEGEE. The CDR3 covers 14 residues. V was trimmed by 4 bases and J by 2 bases, leaving 12 bases between them. In DNA form, the CDR3 reads TGTGCCAGCAGCATATCCCCGGGAAACTATGGCTACACCTTC. It specifies CASSISPGNYGYTF.

The CDR3 here is CASSLRDRNLLFETQYF. In DNA form, the CDR3 reads TGTGCCAGCAGCTTGCGGGACAGGAATCTCCTTTTTGAGACCCAGTACTTC. The chain combines TRBV11-3 with TRBJ2-5; 8 bases agree with TRBD1. Unmatched junction bases numbered 14, after V lost 3 bases and J lost 5 bases. This CDR3 has 17 amino acids. From germline, CDR1 is SGHNT and CDR2 YENEEA. The full variable domain, with the rest looked up from reference TRBV11-3 and TRBJ2-5, is EAGVVQSPRYKIIEKKQPVAFWCNPISGHNTLYWYLQNLGQGPELLIRYENEEAVDDSQLPKDRFSAERLKGVDSTLKIQPAELGDSAVYLCASSLRDRNLLFETQYFGPGTRLLVL.

The genes are TRBV10-3 and TRBJ2-7; 9 bases agree with TRBD2. The CDR3 loop spans 14 amino acids. Germline V gene sequence: CDR1 ENHRY, CDR2 SYGVKD. V was clipped by 9 bases and J by 2 bases; unmatched bases: 8. The CDR3 is CAINSGSATYEQYF. The CDR3 DNA reads TGTGCCATAAATAGCGGGAGCGCGACCTACGAGCAGTACTTC.

This sequence joins TRBV18 and TRBJ2-5; unclear D gene. From germline, CDR1 is KGHSH and CDR2 LQKENI. The CDR3 has 11 residues. Trimming removed 4 bases from V and 5 bases from J, with 5 bases in between. The CDR3 region is CASSQYETQYF. The CDR3 DNA reads as TGTGCCAGCTCACAGTATGAGACCCAGTACTTC.

V gene TRBV11-3 combines with J gene TRBJ2-2; unclear D gene. V was clipped by 0 bases and J by 5 bases, with 7 bases between them. The germline CDR1 and CDR2 sequences are SGHNT and YENEEA. The CDR3 extends over 14 amino acids. The CDR3: CASSLDGTTGELFF. In DNA form, the CDR3 reads TGTGCCAGCAGCTTAGACGGCACTACCGGGGAGCTGTTTTTT.

This clone was observed a single time. The rearrangement joins TRBV5-8 to TRBJ1-2, with no clear D. V gave up 3 bases and J gave up 8 bases, with 17 bases separating them. Germline CDR1 is SGHTS and CDR2 is YDEGEE. The CDR3 runs 14 residues. CDR3 sequence: CASSYQLEGLGYTF. The CDR3 nucleotides read TGTGCCAGCAGCTACCAGTTGGAGGGCCTGGGCTACACCTTC.

The chain carries TRBV7-9 and TRBJ1-4; tentative D call: TRBD1 (5 bases). CDR3 length equals 15 residues. V was trimmed by 4 bases and J by 0 bases, leaving 9 bases between them. Looked up from germline, CDR1 is SEHNR and CDR2 is FQNEAQ (reference sequence). For the CDR3, the DNA is TGTGCCAGCAGCTACGGACAAGCAACTAATGAAAAACTGTTTTTT. Its protein product is CASSYGQATNEKLFF.

This chain joins TRBV6-2 or TRBV6-3 and TRBJ1-1, with unresolved D. This CDR3 spans 13 amino acids. Germline assignment: CDR1 MNHEY and CDR2 SVGEGT. V lost 3 bases to trimming and J lost 6 bases, with 11 bases between them. DNA of the CDR3: TGTGCCAGCAGTTATGGAGGGTCGTCTGAAGCTTTCTTT. Translation gives CASSYGGSSEAFF.

The chain carries TRBV20-1 and TRBJ2-2; no firm D call. V was cut by 3 bases and J by 0 bases, with 5 bases left in between. In germline, CDR1 is DFQATT, CDR2 SNEGSKA (reference sequence). The CDR3 contains 13 residues. The CDR3 DNA is TGCAGTGCTAGTACCCCGAACACCGGGGAGCTGTTTTTT. Its translation: CSASTPNTGELFF.

This chain joins TRBV12-3 or TRBV12-4 and TRBJ1-2; D is uncertain. CDR3 size: 13 residues. Trimming pared 3 bases from V and 8 bases from J, leaving 13 bases between. CDR3 nucleotide sequence: TGTGCCAGCAGTTTCGGGCAGGTCGGGGGCTACACCTTC. Its protein is CASSFGQVGGYTF.